This T cell receptor (beta chain) was found in a study of blood T cell repertoires in COVID-19. This CDR3 has 11 residues. Germline CDR1 and CDR2: MNHEY and SVGAGI. The assay was immunoSEQ multiplex PCR, and TCRdb's table has in-frame clones only and misses some. The sample holds 100,000 to 150,000 clones; approximately 85% are singletons and the top ten take roughly 3%. J is TRBJ2-7 and V is TRBV6-5; D perhaps matches TRBD1 (6 bases). The receptor was isolated from a woman of 80 years or more with COVID-19, enrolled during active disease. Sequences were obtained from peripheral blood. DNA for the CDR3: TGTGCCAGCAGAGGACAGACCACACCTTGGGTC. Its protein is CASRGQTTPWV.